The next 16 T cell receptor beta chains were all read from a single sample in a study of CD8 T cells in ankylosing spondylitis. TCRdb independently ran MiXCR on the 5' RACE reads; one entry per CDR3 protein. The profile shows about 220,000 distinct CDR3 sequences, roughly 6.6% of them singletons. Their cognate antigens are unknown. General observations from the study: Ankylosing spondylitis blood appeared to carry a characteristic TCR beta motif of 7 or 8 highly homologous variants.

What was sequenced was blood, either unsorted or a sorted T cell fraction (not recorded which). These receptors were obtained from a male donor with ankylosing spondylitis.

This clonotype was recorded at least ten times. This sequence joins TRBV12-3 or TRBV12-4 and TRBJ2-3; TRBD2 is a possible D gene (6 bases). V gave up 3 bases and J gave up 2 bases, with 12 bases separating them. This CDR3 region has 15 residues. In nucleotides, the CDR3 is TGTGCCAGCAGTTTCTCGGGACTTCACACAGATACGCAGTATTTT. Its protein is CASSFSGLHTDTQYF.

This clonotype appeared a few times. The chain joins TRBV3-1 to TRBJ1-1; no definite D call. Trimming took 3 bases from V and 5 from J, leaving 16 bases between them. The germline V gene has CDR1 LGHDT and CDR2 YNNKEL (reference sequence). The length of the CDR3 is 15 residues. The CDR3 protein is CASSQDRGGLTEAFF. CDR3 in DNA: TGTGCCAGCAGCCAGGACCGGGGAGGGTTAACTGAAGCTTTCTTT. The entire variable domain, with the rest obtained from reference TRBV3-1 and TRBJ1-1, is as follows: DTAVSQTPKYLVTQMGNDKSIKCEQNLGHDTMYWYKQDSKKFLKIMFSYNNKELIINETVPNRFSPKSPDKAHLNLHINSLELGDSAVYFCASSQDRGGLTEAFFGQGTRLTVV.

Ten or more counts support this clonotype. The rearrangement joins TRBV6-1 to TRBJ2-7, with a possible D match to TRBD1 (6 bases). The germline V and J ends were trimmed by 4 bases and 0 bases, with 13 bases remaining between them. The CDR3 is 15 amino acids. Germline CDR1 MNHNS, CDR2 SASEGT. CDR3 sequence reads: CASSGGQLHSYEQYF. For the CDR3, the DNA is TGTGCCAGCAGTGGGGGGCAGCTTCACTCCTACGAGCAGTACTTC.

This clonotype was seen many times. The rearrangement links TRBV27 to TRBJ1-5; 9 nucleotides align to TRBD1. CDR1 is MNHEY, CDR2 SMNVEV, per germline (reference sequence). CDR3 size: 15 residues. J lost 6 bases, V lost 6 bases, and 9 bases had no gene match. CDR3 in DNA: TGTGCCAGCAGCCCGGGACAGGGAGTCCTTCAGCCCCAGCATTTT. Protein: CASSPGQGVLQPQHF.

There are many counts of this clonotype. The rearrangement joins TRBV12-3 or TRBV12-4 to TRBJ1-2; 7 nucleotides agree with TRBD1. Trimming cost V 5 bases and J 4 bases; bases outside gene matches: 10. This CDR3 has 15 amino acids. CDR3: CASSLRDRVLYGYTF. CDR3 DNA: TGTGCCAGCAGTCTACGGGACAGAGTTCTCTATGGCTACACCTTC.

The chain recombines TRBV9 with TRBJ1-4, with D possibly TRBD1 on 5 matching bases. Trimming removed 4 bases at V and 8 bases at J, with 18 bases between. Germline CDR1 is SGDLS and CDR2 is YYNGEE. This CDR3 has 15 residues. CDR3 region: CASSPGQGLFEKLFF. Written as DNA, the CDR3 is TGTGCCAGCAGCCCAGGCCAGGGACTGTTCGAAAAACTGTTTTTT.

This clonotype was detected only a few times. CDR3 loop: CASRISFEGASDTQYF. Written as DNA, the CDR3 is TGTGCCAGCAGAATAAGTTTCGAGGGGGCCTCAGATACGCAGTATTTT. J is TRBJ2-3 and V is TRBV12-3 or TRBV12-4, with TRBD1 matching over 7 bases. The V gene end was trimmed by 6 bases and the J gene end by 4 bases; junction bases not matched to a gene: 13. The length of the CDR3 is 16 residues.

This chain links TRBV7-8 with TRBJ2-6, with D perhaps matching TRBD1 (5 bases). Germline loops: CDR1 SGHVS, CDR2 FQNEAQ. Trimming pared 5 bases from V and 4 bases from J, leaving 18 bases between. The CDR3 is made up of 17 amino acids. CDR3 residues: CASSRWGGPSGANVLTF. CDR3 nucleotides: TGTGCCAGCAGCCGATGGGGCGGACCCAGCGGGGCCAACGTCCTGACTTTC.

This chain connects TRBV14 to TRBJ1-4; D is uncertain. V gave up 5 bases and J gave up 5 bases, with 12 bases separating them. In germline, CDR1 is SGHDN, CDR2 FVKESK. The CDR3 is 14 amino acids. CDR3 in DNA: TGTGCCAGCAGCGACCGCGGGAAAAATGAAAAACTGTTTTTT. Translating it yields CASSDRGKNEKLFF.

This clonotype was counted many times. The V and J genes are TRBV10-3 and TRBJ2-4; perhaps TRBD1 as D (6 bases). V lost 6 bases to trimming and J lost 0 bases, with 15 bases between them. The CDR3 totals 16 residues. The germline V gene has CDR1 ENHRY and CDR2 SYGVKD. The CDR3 nucleotides read TGTGCCATCAGGGACAGCAGCACTTTAGCCAAAAACATTCAGTACTTC. This sequence encodes CAIRDSSTLAKNIQYF.

This clonotype was counted many times. V usage is TRBV6-5 and J usage is TRBJ1-3; D call uncertain. The CDR3 covers 16 residues. V was trimmed by 2 bases and J by 7 bases, leaving 18 bases between them. CDR1 is MNHEY, CDR2 SVGAGI, per germline. The CDR3 is CASSYEGTEKGNTIYF. CDR3 in DNA: TGTGCCAGCAGTTACGAGGGCACCGAAAAAGGGAACACCATATATTTT.

This clonotype was seen ten or more times. The V call is TRBV10-3, the J call TRBJ2-1; 11 nucleotides agree with TRBD2. The germline V gene encodes CDR1 ENHRY and CDR2 SYGVKD. V was pared by 2 bases and J by 7 bases, with 7 bases of the junction left unmatched. This CDR3 is 16 amino acids long. In DNA form, the CDR3 reads TGTGCCATCAGTGAGCCCACTAGCGGGAGAGGTAATGAGCAGTTCTTC. This codes for CAISEPTSGRGNEQFF.

This clonotype was observed many times. The gene calls are TRBV5-6 and TRBJ1-6, with unresolved D. The CDR3 is 12 amino acids. Deletions cut 2 bases from V and 9 bases from J, with 6 bases between. Germline CDR1 reads SGHDT; CDR2 reads YYEEEE. The CDR3 sequence: CASSFLTSPLHF. CDR3 bases: TGTGCCAGCAGCTTTTTGACTTCACCCCTCCACTTT.

The V call is TRBV29-1, the J call TRBJ2-7, with 12 positions matching TRBD2. The germline CDR1 and CDR2 sequences are SQVTM and ANQGSEA. This CDR3 is 15 amino acids long. V gave up 4 bases and J gave up 3 bases; unmatched junction bases: 7. The CDR3 here is CSVAGLAGPRYEQYF. CDR3 nucleotides: TGCAGCGTTGCGGGACTAGCGGGCCCTCGCTACGAGCAGTACTTC.

This clonotype was counted between two and nine times. The chain joins TRBV4-3 to TRBJ1-2; a possible D gene is TRBD1 (6 bases). CDR1 LGHNA and CDR2 YSLEER come from the germline V gene. V lost 1 base, J lost 2 bases, and 11 bases lay in between. The CDR3 covers 15 residues. The CDR3 DNA is TGCGCCAGCAGCCAAGGAGGGACATGGAACTATGGCTACACCTTC. As protein: CASSQGGTWNYGYTF.

This clonotype was found many times. The chain links TRBV7-2 to TRBJ2-7; D is perhaps TRBD1 or TRBD2 (6 bases each). CDR3 size: 15 residues. Germline V gives CDR1 SGHTA, CDR2 FQGNSA. Trimming stripped 1 base from V and 4 bases from J, with 14 bases between. CDR3 region: CASSLGGRGPYEQYF. CDR3 coding DNA: TGTGCCAGCAGCTTAGGAGGTCGGGGGCCATACGAGCAGTACTTC.